Sequencing of this TCR beta chain was carried out in a study of control samples from healthy donors and cancer patients. The CDR3 contains 15 residues. V was pared by 5 bases and J by 0 bases, with 4 bases of the junction left unmatched. The germline V gene has CDR1 SEHNR and CDR2 FQNEAQ (reference sequence). Clones were sequenced by immunoSEQ multiplex PCR, and TCRdb holds only the in-frame ones, with some missing. The table has roughly 100,000 clones, about 91% seen once; the top ten hold under 3%. V usage is TRBV7-9 and J usage is TRBJ1-2; 9 nucleotides align to TRBD1. Sequences were obtained from blood. The source is a young woman in good health. CDR3 nucleotides: TGTGCCAGCAGCCCTCGACAGGGGGCTAACTATGGCTACACCTTC. Residues: CASSPRQGANYGYTF.